The 31 T cell receptor beta chains below come from one sample, sequenced in a study of blood T cell repertoires in COVID-19. Repertoires were generated with immunoSEQ multiplex PCR, while TCRdb's copy carries only in-frame clones and drops some. The sample records 60,000 to 80,000 clones, around 86% being singletons. The specimen was peripheral blood. These receptors all stem from a man aged 70-80 years with acute or convalescent COVID-19.

The rearrangement uses TRBV27 and TRBJ1-5, with TRBD1 identical over 12 bases. The CDR3 length is 15 residues. Germline CDR1 is MNHEY and CDR2 is SMNVEV (reference sequence). Trimming removed 5 bases from V and 7 bases from J; junction bases left unmatched: 6. CDR3 protein: CASSMGQGAWQPQHF. The CDR3 bases are TGTGCCAGCAGTATGGGACAGGGGGCTTGGCAGCCCCAGCATTTT.

This clone was counted once. The rearrangement joins TRBV9 to TRBJ2-7; D is unresolved. Germline V gene data show CDR1 as SGDLS and CDR2 as YYNGEE. The V gene lost 0 bases and the J gene lost 5 bases, with 9 bases spanning the gap. This CDR3 has 13 residues. CDR3 amino acids: CASSVGGGNEQYF. DNA of the CDR3: TGTGCCAGCAGCGTAGGAGGCGGCAACGAGCAGTACTTC.

V usage is TRBV13 and J usage is TRBJ1-2, with TRBD1 identical over 8 bases. Germline trimming cut 0 bases from V and 10 bases from J; bases unmatched to any gene: 10. The germline V gene encodes CDR1 PRHDT and CDR2 FYEKMQ (reference sequence). The CDR3 runs to 15 residues. DNA for the CDR3: TGTGCCAGCAGCTTAGGCGGACAGGGATCAAGTCTCTACACCTTC. Translation gives CASSLGGQGSSLYTF.

This CDR3 reads CASSRRGLASDEQFF. The CDR3 DNA sequence: TGTGCCAGCAGCCGTCGCGGCCTAGCTAGCGATGAGCAGTTCTTC. This chain joins TRBV7-2 and TRBJ2-1, with D tentatively TRBD2 (6 bases). The CDR3 consists of 15 residues. Germline loops: CDR1 SGHTA, CDR2 FQGNSA. Trimming removed 5 bases at V and 8 bases at J, with 19 bases between.

This chain connects TRBV18 to TRBJ1-2; unclear D gene. Between the trimmed V and J ends, which lost 8 bases and 2 bases, there was a span of 9 bases. The germline V gene has CDR1 KGHSH and CDR2 LQKENI. This CDR3 region has 12 residues. CDR3 sequence: CASPLPNYGYTF. The CDR3 DNA reads as TGTGCCAGCCCACTCCCAAACTATGGCTACACCTTC.

The chain is built from TRBV6-6 and TRBJ2-2; D gene ambiguous. The length of the CDR3 is 16 residues. Trimming took off 6 bases at V and 0 bases at J, with 14 bases between the two ends. Germline CDR1 is MNHNY and CDR2 is SVGAGI (reference sequence). CDR3 in amino acids: CASSPLDTSNTGELFF. CDR3 sequence (DNA): TGTGCCAGCAGCCCATTAGACACTTCGAACACCGGGGAGCTGTTTTTT.

The chain couples TRBV18 to TRBJ2-7; D may be TRBD1 (6 bases). V lost 3 bases to trimming and J lost 8 bases, with 14 bases between them. Per germline, CDR1 KGHSH and CDR2 LQKENI. This CDR3 region has 13 residues. This CDR3 is CASSPSGQTKQYF. CDR3 nucleotides: TGTGCCAGCTCACCCTCCGGACAGACCAAGCAGTACTTC.

The DNA of the CDR3 is TGTGCCAGCACGGACAAATACTACGAGCAGTACTTC. Translating gives CASTDKYYEQYF. This chain connects TRBV6-5 to TRBJ2-7; D is perhaps TRBD1 (5 bases). The length of the CDR3 is 12 residues. CDR1 and CDR2 from the germline V gene are MNHEY and SVGAGI. The V and J ends lost 7 bases and 3 bases respectively, with 10 bases between them.

This chain joins TRBV10-2 and TRBJ1-1; D may be TRBD1 (5 bases). Trimming left V 4 bases short and J 4 bases short, with 16 bases between. The CDR3 has 15 amino acids. Germline assignment: CDR1 WSHSY and CDR2 SAAADI. The CDR3 region has the DNA TGCGCCAGCAGTGGACCGTCAGGGTCTGGCACTGAAGCTTTCTTT. Encoded protein: CASSGPSGSGTEAFF.

The chain links TRBV5-5 to TRBJ1-6; tentatively, D is TRBD1 (6 bases). Germline values: CDR1 SGHKS, CDR2 YYEKEE (reference sequence). CDR3 length: 15 residues. Deletions cut 4 bases from V and 6 bases from J, with 14 bases between. CDR3 in amino acids: CASSVQGTFNSPLHF. The DNA for the CDR3 is TGTGCCAGCAGCGTACAGGGAACCTTTAATTCACCCCTCCACTTT.

The chain has TRBV27 and TRBJ1-1, with TRBD1 matching 7 bases. In germline, CDR1 is MNHEY, CDR2 SMNVEV (reference sequence). The V gene end was trimmed by 4 bases and the J gene end by 1 base; junction bases not matched to a gene: 3. This CDR3 region has 14 residues. The CDR3, as DNA: TGTGCCAGCAGTTCGGGACAGTCGAACACTGAAGCTTTCTTT. Protein: CASSSGQSNTEAFF.

The J gene is TRBJ2-2, the V gene TRBV18; no clear D. Trimming took off 6 bases at V and 0 bases at J, with 11 bases between the two ends. This CDR3 comprises 15 residues. CDR1 and CDR2 from the germline V gene are KGHSH and LQKENI. The CDR3 region is CASSQNQANTGELFF. The CDR3 DNA reads as TGTGCCAGCTCCCAAAACCAGGCGAACACCGGGGAGCTGTTTTTT.

CDR3 loop: CASSSGGISGRAPNEQFF. In nucleotides, the CDR3 is TGTGCCAGCAGTAGTGGGGGGATTAGCGGGAGGGCACCGAATGAGCAGTTCTTC. J is TRBJ2-1 and V is TRBV5-6, with TRBD2 matching 11 bases. V dropped 5 bases and J dropped 7; count of bases not matched to a gene: 17. There are 18 residues in the CDR3. Germline V lookup: CDR1 SGHDT, CDR2 YYEEEE.

This clone was counted a few times. This chain joins TRBV10-3 and TRBJ1-6; possibly TRBD1 for D (5 bases). The CDR3 loop spans 16 amino acids. Germline V CDR1 and CDR2: ENHRY, SYGVKD. The V end was cut by 0 bases, the J end by 5 bases, with 11 bases between. In DNA, the CDR3 is TGTGCCATCAGTGAGTCCGGGGGTGGGGATAATTCACCCCTCCACTTT. Translation gives CAISESGGGDNSPLHF.

J is TRBJ2-3 and V is TRBV24-1; D not certain. Germline CDR1 and CDR2: KGHDR and SFDVKD. This CDR3 has 14 amino acids. V lost 3 bases to trimming and J lost 1 base, with 7 bases between them. The CDR3, as DNA: TGTGCCACCAGTGATCCCCGGGGCACAGATACGCAGTATTTT. It specifies CATSDPRGTDTQYF.

The chain combines TRBV6-5 with TRBJ1-4; D is uncertain. The CDR3 spans 13 residues. Germline values: CDR1 MNHEY, CDR2 SVGAGI. V dropped 2 bases and J dropped 7 bases, with 8 bases sitting between them. CDR3 in amino acids: CASSYEGREKLFF. As DNA, the CDR3 is TGTGCCAGCAGTTACGAGGGTCGTGAAAAACTGTTTTTT.

The chain has TRBV4-1 and TRBJ2-5; D may be TRBD1 (6 bases). This CDR3 contains 14 residues. Germline V gives CDR1 MGHRA, CDR2 YSYEKL. The V gene lost 0 bases and the J gene lost 4 bases, with 9 bases spanning the gap. CDR3 amino acids: CASSQEGAGETQYF. The CDR3 DNA is TGCGCCAGCAGCCAAGAGGGGGCGGGAGAGACCCAGTACTTC.

The rearrangement links TRBV7-8 to TRBJ2-7; tentatively, D is TRBD2 (5 bases). V lost 3 bases, J lost 1 base, and 10 bases lay in between. The germline V gene encodes CDR1 SGHVS and CDR2 FQNEAQ. The CDR3 has 14 residues. The CDR3 DNA reads TGTGCCAGCAGCTTCGTCGGGGTATCCTACGAGCAGTACTTC. Translating it yields CASSFVGVSYEQYF.

The CDR3 loop is CASSFGGAGSPLHF. The CDR3 coding sequence is TGTGCCAGCAGTTTTGGGGGGGCAGGCTCACCCCTCCACTTT. This chain uses TRBV27 with TRBJ1-6; the D gene is possibly TRBD1 (6 bases). Germline loops: CDR1 MNHEY, CDR2 SMNVEV (reference sequence). The CDR3 is 14 amino acids. V lost 3 bases, J lost 10 bases, and 13 bases lay in between.

The chain couples TRBV28 to TRBJ2-1; tentatively, D is TRBD2 (7 bases). The V gene's germline CDR1 is MDHEN and CDR2 SYDVKM. This CDR3 spans 15 amino acids. The ends were cut back, 7 bases at V and 4 bases at J, with 17 bases in the middle. This chain's CDR3 is CASTSAGEGYNEQFF. The CDR3 region has the DNA TGTGCCAGCACCTCAGCAGGGGAGGGGTACAATGAGCAGTTCTTC.

The chain is built from TRBV7-9 and TRBJ2-5; 8 bases fit TRBD2. This CDR3 contains 14 residues. The V gene's germline CDR1 is SEHNR and CDR2 FQNEAQ (reference sequence). The trim removed 3 bases at V and 1 base at J, leaving 1 base unmatched. The CDR3 coding sequence is TGTGCCAGCAGCTTCGGGACTAGCCAAGAGACCCAGTACTTC. It specifies CASSFGTSQETQYF.

The chain combines TRBV19 with TRBJ1-2; D call uncertain. CDR1 and CDR2 (germline): LNHDA, SQIVND (reference sequence). Trimming stripped 2 bases from V and 0 bases from J, with 7 bases between. This CDR3 has 14 amino acids. The CDR3 nucleotides read TGTGCCAGTAGTATAACCGGGGCTAACTATGGCTACACCTTC. Encoded protein: CASSITGANYGYTF.

The chain joins TRBV15 to TRBJ2-1; 10 bases fit TRBD1. The germline CDR1 and CDR2 sequences are LNHNV and YYDKDF (reference sequence). This CDR3 has 17 residues. The J segment lost 8 bases and the V segment lost 3 bases, leaving 13 bases of the junction unmatched. The CDR3 spells CATSREPPGQGRDEQFF. DNA for the CDR3: TGTGCCACCAGCAGGGAACCCCCGGGACAGGGGCGGGATGAGCAGTTCTTC.

This chain uses TRBV15 with TRBJ1-6, with 7 bases that match TRBD1. This CDR3 is 20 amino acids long. Germline CDR1 and CDR2: LNHNV and YYDKDF (reference sequence). Losses at the gene ends were 3 bases for V and 0 bases for J; bases not matched to a gene: 14. The CDR3: CATSRPRQGGFSSYNSPLHF. For the CDR3, the DNA is TGTGCCACCAGCAGGCCCCGACAGGGAGGATTTAGCTCCTATAATTCACCCCTCCACTTT.

The V gene is TRBV19, the J gene TRBJ1-1; 7 nucleotides agree with TRBD1. The CDR3 runs 13 residues. The germline V gene encodes CDR1 LNHDA and CDR2 SQIVND (reference sequence). Unmatched junction bases numbered 0, after V lost 0 bases and J lost 5 bases. CDR3 sequence reads: CASSIDRGTEAFF. Here the CDR3 DNA reads TGTGCCAGTAGTATAGACAGGGGGACTGAAGCTTTCTTT.

CDR3 protein: CATSRAGDEQYF. CDR3 sequence (DNA): TGTGCCACCAGCAGAGCAGGGGACGAGCAGTACTTC. The V call is TRBV15, the J call TRBJ2-7; D is possibly TRBD1 (6 bases). Looked up from germline, CDR1 is LNHNV and CDR2 is YYDKDF (reference sequence). Trimming stripped 1 base from V and 5 bases from J, with 6 bases between. The CDR3 runs to 12 residues.

V usage is TRBV6-5 and J usage is TRBJ1-4, with unresolved D. CDR3 length: 14 amino acids. Trimming left V 5 bases short and J 8 bases short, with 15 bases between. CDR1 MNHEY and CDR2 SVGAGI come from the germline V gene. CDR3 region: CASSMYPFEEKLFF. CDR3 nucleotides: TGTGCCAGCAGTATGTATCCATTTGAGGAAAAACTGTTTTTT.

This clone was observed a single time. The chain has TRBV24-1 and TRBJ2-3; weak D call: TRBD1 (5 bases). The CDR3 is made up of 14 amino acids. V was pared by 2 bases and J by 4 bases, with 9 bases between. The germline V gene has CDR1 KGHDR and CDR2 SFDVKD. The CDR3 DNA follows: TGTGCCACCAGTGATTGGACACGGCCAGATACGCAGTATTTT. This sequence encodes CATSDWTRPDTQYF.

The rearrangement links TRBV3-1 (or the pseudogene TRBV3-2) to TRBJ1-4; 7 bases line up with TRBD1. Germline values: CDR1 LGHDT, CDR2 YNNKEL (reference sequence). With 1 base clipped from V and 5 bases from J, the junction kept 4 bases outside the gene matches. The CDR3 runs to 15 residues. This CDR3 reads CASSQGPGGNEKLFF. Written as DNA, the CDR3 is TGTGCCAGCAGCCAAGGGCCAGGGGGGAATGAAAAACTGTTTTTT.

The chain couples TRBV5-1 to TRBJ1-2; weak D call: TRBD1 (6 bases). CDR1 and CDR2 from the germline V gene are SGHRS and YFSETQ. Trimming pared 0 bases from V and 7 bases from J, leaving 13 bases between. The CDR3 is 14 residues long. CDR3 region: CASSLVGGAGGYTF. DNA for the CDR3: TGCGCCAGCAGCTTGGTCGGGGGGGCGGGTGGCTACACCTTC.

The rearrangement joins TRBV6-5 to TRBJ1-6; D gene ambiguous. Germline CDR1 and CDR2: MNHEY and SVGAGI. V gave up 7 bases and J gave up 6 bases, with 7 bases separating them. The CDR3 contains 12 residues. The CDR3 DNA follows: TGTGCCAGCAAGAGGGTTAATTCACCCCTCCACTTT. Its protein is CASKRVNSPLHF.